The clone carrying this T cell receptor delta chain has more than one count but fewer than ten. No antigen is known for it. The protein that TCRdb holds for this DNA derives from a much larger clone and differs from the translated DNA at residue 3, which likely indicates a read error; the protein shown here is translated from the DNA. TCRdb redid clone calling on the multiplex PCR reads using CATT. The sample holds tens of thousands of delta-chain clones, less than 1% seen once. Vgamma9/Vdelta2+ and Vdelta2-negative gammadelta T cells were flow-sorted from PBMC for bulk sequencing. CDR3 length equals 13 residues. CDR1 and CDR2 (germline): TSWWSYY, QGS. The data are from a study of γδ T cells in repeated Plasmodium falciparum infection. Broader study findings: Vdelta2-negative gammadelta repertoires, largely Vdelta1+, seemingly showed infection-driven waves of new clonal selection.

This receptor was taken from a pool of human donors (malaria-infected and uninfected, not separated). The V and J genes are TRDV1 and TRDJ1; TRDD3 matches 7 bases. Sequencing was carried out using gamma-delta T cells from blood. In DNA, the CDR3 is TGTGCTTTTGGGGAACTTCCGGGGATAAAACTCATCTTT. Its translation is CAFGELPGIKLIF.